This T cell receptor beta chain was retrieved from a study of blood T cell repertoires in COVID-19. Profiled with immunoSEQ multiplex PCR; TCRdb holds only in-frame clones, not every one. Of about 190,000 clones in the sample, approximately 81% were seen once. This CDR3 spans 19 amino acids. Germline V gene lookup returns CDR1 SQVTM and CDR2 ANQGSEA. Unmatched junction bases numbered 14, after V lost 1 base and J lost 3 bases. This chain links TRBV29-1 with TRBJ2-7, with TRBD2 matching 14 bases. This sequence originates from a human donor in a cohort sampled during active COVID-19. Sequenced material: peripheral blood. CDR3 amino acids: CSVEVGPVKGLAGGYEQYF. The DNA for the CDR3 is TGCAGCGTTGAAGTGGGGCCTGTGAAAGGACTAGCGGGAGGCTACGAGCAGTACTTC.